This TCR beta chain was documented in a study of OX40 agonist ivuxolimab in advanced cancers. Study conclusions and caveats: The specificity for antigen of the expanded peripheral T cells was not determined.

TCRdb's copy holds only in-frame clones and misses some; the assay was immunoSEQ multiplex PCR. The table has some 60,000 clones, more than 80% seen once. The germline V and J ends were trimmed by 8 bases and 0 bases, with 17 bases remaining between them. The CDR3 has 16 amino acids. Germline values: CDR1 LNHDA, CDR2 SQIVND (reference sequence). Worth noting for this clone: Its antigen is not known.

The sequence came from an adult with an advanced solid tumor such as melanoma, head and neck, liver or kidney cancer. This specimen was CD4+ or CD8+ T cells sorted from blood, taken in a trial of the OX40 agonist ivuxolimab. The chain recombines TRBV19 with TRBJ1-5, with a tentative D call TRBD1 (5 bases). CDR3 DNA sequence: TGTGCCAGTTCCAGAGGCAGGGCCGATAGCAATCAGCCCCAGCATTTT. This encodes CASSRGRADSNQPQHF.